Each of the 2 T cell receptor beta chains below was sequenced from the same sample in a study of T cells in narcolepsy. Repertoires were generated with immunoSEQ multiplex PCR, while TCRdb's copy carries only in-frame clones and drops some. Here the sample spans 37,000 or so clones, roughly 88% being singletons. The specimen sequenced was CD45RA- memory CD4+ T cells from PBMCs. These receptors originate from a human donor with narcolepsy.

The CDR3 region has the DNA TGTGCCAGCAGCCGGGACTTCTCAGATACGCAGTATTTT. Protein: CASSRDFSDTQYF. The chain is built from TRBV9 and TRBJ2-3; maybe TRBD2 (6 bases). CDR1 and CDR2 from the germline V gene are SGDLS and YYNGEE. CDR3 length equals 13 residues. With 4 bases removed from V and 4 bases from J, the gap between germline ends came to 10 bases.

The chain couples TRBV21-1 to TRBJ2-7. TRBV21-1 is described as a pseudogene. CDR3 length: 13 amino acids. In nucleotides, the CDR3 is TGTGCCAGCAGCGGGGGAAGCTCCTACGAGCAGTACTTC. It specifies CASSGGSSYEQYF.